The 5 T cell receptor beta chains below come from one sample, sequenced in a study of OX40 agonist ivuxolimab in advanced cancers. Sequenced by immunoSEQ multiplex PCR; TCRdb stores in-frame clones only, minus some. The sample shows 27,000 or so clones, 65% to 90% of them seen only once. Sequences were derived from CD4+ or CD8+ T cells sorted from blood, sampled in a trial of the OX40 agonist ivuxolimab. The receptor set was obtained from an adult with an advanced solid tumor such as melanoma, head and neck, liver or kidney cancer.

In its sample, this clone was seen a few times. The chain links TRBV16 to TRBJ2-1; TRBD2 is a possible D gene (5 bases). This CDR3 has 17 residues. Germline V gene sequence: CDR1 KGHSY, CDR2 FQNENV. V lost 0 bases to trimming and J lost 8 bases, with 20 bases between them. The CDR3 DNA reads TGTGCCAGCAGCCAATCGGGTGGGGTCTTACCCGGGGATGAGCAGTTCTTC. Its translation is CASSQSGGVLPGDEQFF.

CDR3 nucleotides: TGTGCCAGCAGTCCCCGGGGGTCTGGGGCCAACGTCCTGACTTTC. It codes for CASSPRGSGANVLTF. The gene calls are TRBV6-1 and TRBJ2-6, with D maybe TRBD2 (6 bases). The germline V gene has CDR1 MNHNS and CDR2 SASEGT. V shed 5 bases and J shed 1 base, with 9 bases lying between them. This CDR3 is built from 15 residues.

V usage is TRBV19 and J usage is TRBJ2-1; the D is unclear. Looked up from germline, CDR1 is LNHDA and CDR2 is SQIVND (reference sequence). This CDR3 comprises 13 residues. Deletions cut 3 bases from V and 4 bases from J, with 7 bases between. The CDR3 loop is CASSIETYNEQFF. CDR3 nucleotide sequence: TGTGCCAGTAGTATCGAGACATACAATGAGCAGTTCTTC.

The chain employs TRBV19 and TRBJ2-6, with unresolved D. CDR1 and CDR2 (germline): LNHDA, SQIVND (reference sequence). The CDR3 is 15 amino acids. The V gene lost 5 bases and the J gene lost 0 bases, with 8 bases spanning the gap. CDR3 region: CASSVSLSGANVLTF. In DNA, the CDR3 is TGTGCCAGTAGTGTAAGCCTCTCTGGGGCCAACGTCCTGACTTTC.

The chain has TRBV28 and TRBJ1-5; perhaps TRBD1 as D (5 bases). Per the germline V gene, CDR1 is MDHEN and CDR2 is SYDVKM. Trimming shortened V by 5 bases and J by 5 bases, and 16 bases separated the two germline ends. This CDR3 has 15 residues. The CDR3 here is CASSPPGGDDQPQHF. CDR3 bases: TGTGCCAGCAGTCCCCCTGGGGGGGATGATCAGCCCCAGCATTTT.